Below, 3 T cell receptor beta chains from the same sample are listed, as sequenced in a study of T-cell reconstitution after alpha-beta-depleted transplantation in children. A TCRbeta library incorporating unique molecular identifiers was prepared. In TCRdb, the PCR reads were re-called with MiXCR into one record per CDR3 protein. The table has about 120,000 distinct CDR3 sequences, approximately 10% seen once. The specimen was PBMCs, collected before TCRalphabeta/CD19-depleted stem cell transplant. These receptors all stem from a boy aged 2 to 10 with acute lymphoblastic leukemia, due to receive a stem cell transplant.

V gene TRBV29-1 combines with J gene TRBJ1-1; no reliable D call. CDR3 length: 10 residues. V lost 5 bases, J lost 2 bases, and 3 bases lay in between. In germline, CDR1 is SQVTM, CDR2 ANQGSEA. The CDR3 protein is CSVRNTEAFF. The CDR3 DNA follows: TGCAGCGTTAGAAACACTGAAGCTTTCTTT.

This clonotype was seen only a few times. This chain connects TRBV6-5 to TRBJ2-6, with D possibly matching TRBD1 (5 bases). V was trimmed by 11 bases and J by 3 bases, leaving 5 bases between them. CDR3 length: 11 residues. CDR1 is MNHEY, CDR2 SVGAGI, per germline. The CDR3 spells CAQGGANVLTF. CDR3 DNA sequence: TGTGCCCAGGGTGGGGCCAACGTCCTGACTTTC.

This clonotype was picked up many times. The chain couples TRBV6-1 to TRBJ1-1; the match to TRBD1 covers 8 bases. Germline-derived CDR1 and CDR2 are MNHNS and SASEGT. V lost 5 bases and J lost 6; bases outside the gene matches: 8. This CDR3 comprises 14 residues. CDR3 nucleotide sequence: TGTGCCAGCAGTCCTACAGGGGGGAGGGCTGAAGCTTTCTTT. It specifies CASSPTGGRAEAFF.